These 17 T cell receptor beta chains were sequenced from one sample in a study of tissue T cells after allogeneic stem cell transplantation (dated by TCRdb to between 2021 and 2022). Interpreted using the paper, the time point label stands for: recipient (host-origin) PBMCs collected before allo-HCT. The library was produced with the immunoSEQ multiplex PCR assay. Here the immuneACCESS table is served through TCRdb, limited to in-frame sequences with V and J called. Missing clones are a known gap in these copies; in checked studies unresolved V genes cover under half, and the rest lacks a known reason. A total of roughly 42,000 clones appear in this sample, approximately 92% of them only once. Of the sample, roughly 3.8% falls within the top ten clones. The sample in question was blood, obtained before transplantation. These receptors originate from a woman aged 40 to 75 who later had graft-versus-host disease after an allogeneic stem cell transplant.

The chain recombines TRBV5-4 with TRBJ2-5; TRBD2 is a possible D gene (5 bases). Trimming stripped 4 bases from V and 3 bases from J, with 16 bases between. The CDR3 sequence is 15 residues long. Germline V gene lookup returns CDR1 SGHNT and CDR2 YYREEE (reference sequence). The CDR3 DNA reads TGTGCCAGCAGCCGGACTTACGGCAGCGAAGAGACCCAGTACTTC. This codes for CASSRTYGSEETQYF.

The CDR3 sequence: CASGTGTGELFF. In nucleotides, the CDR3 is TGTGCCAGCGGGACTGGCACCGGGGAGCTGTTTTTT. The V call is TRBV27, the J call TRBJ2-2; weak D call: TRBD2 (6 bases). The V gene lost 8 bases and the J gene lost 4 bases, with 8 bases spanning the gap. The germline V gene has CDR1 MNHEY and CDR2 SMNVEV (reference sequence). This CDR3 has 12 residues.

This chain links TRBV19 with TRBJ1-4; maybe TRBD1 (6 bases). The CDR3 has 16 residues. V gave up 6 bases and J gave up 0 bases, with 14 bases separating them. Looked up from germline, CDR1 is LNHDA and CDR2 is SQIVND (reference sequence). CDR3 amino acids: CASRTGIWATNEKLFF. CDR3 DNA sequence: TGTGCCAGTAGGACAGGTATTTGGGCAACTAATGAAAAACTGTTTTTT.

This clone was observed a handful of times. The chain uses TRBV28 and TRBJ1-1; D might be TRBD1 (5 bases). There are 15 residues in the CDR3. Trimming removed 3 bases from V and 1 base from J, with 12 bases in between. In germline, CDR1 is MDHEN, CDR2 SYDVKM. The CDR3 DNA reads TGTGCCAGCAGTTTTTTGGGGGGAGGGAACACTGAAGCTTTCTTT. Its protein product is CASSFLGGGNTEAFF.

This clone was counted a few times. This chain joins TRBV7-9 and TRBJ1-1; no firm D call. Germline assignment: CDR1 SEHNR and CDR2 FQNEAQ (reference sequence). The CDR3 length is 13 residues. Trimming stripped 0 bases from V and 4 bases from J, with 6 bases between. As DNA, the CDR3 is TGTGCCAGCAGCTTAGCGTCCTCCACTGAAGCTTTCTTT. It translates to CASSLASSTEAFF.

The chain links TRBV3-1 (or the pseudogene TRBV3-2) to TRBJ2-6; D gene unclear. Trimming removed 0 bases from V and 4 bases from J, with 4 bases in between. Looked up from germline, CDR1 is LGHDT and CDR2 is YNNKEL (reference sequence). There are 14 residues in the CDR3. CDR3 nucleotide sequence: TGTGCCAGCAGCCAAGATCCAGGGGCCAACGTCCTGACTTTC. Protein sequence: CASSQDPGANVLTF.

This sequence joins TRBV15 and TRBJ1-1, with D perhaps TRBD1 (5 bases). V was clipped by 3 bases and J by 11 bases, with 10 bases between them. The germline V gene has CDR1 LNHNV and CDR2 YYDKDF (reference sequence). This CDR3 region has 11 residues. CDR3 sequence reads: CATSRGVGAFF. The CDR3 DNA reads as TGTGCCACCAGCAGGGGGGTTGGGGCTTTCTTT.

The chain carries TRBV9 and TRBJ2-1; D unresolved. Germline CDR1 SGDLS, CDR2 YYNGEE. The germline V and J ends were trimmed by 4 bases and 0 bases, with 8 bases remaining between them. This CDR3 region has 14 residues. DNA of the CDR3: TGTGCCAGCAGCCCTTTAGGCTCCTACAATGAGCAGTTCTTC. Its translation: CASSPLGSYNEQFF.

The chain couples TRBV5-1 to TRBJ1-1; D is perhaps TRBD1 (6 bases). Germline lookup yields CDR1 SGHRS and CDR2 YFSETQ. Deletions cut 0 bases from V and 1 base from J, with 13 bases between. This CDR3 region has 16 residues. For the CDR3, the DNA is TGCGCCAGCAGCTTGGAGGTCTGGGGACAGAACACTGAAGCTTTCTTT. Translating it yields CASSLEVWGQNTEAFF.

The V gene is TRBV27, the J gene TRBJ1-5, with 7 positions matching TRBD1. The CDR3 loop spans 15 amino acids. Germline lookup yields CDR1 MNHEY and CDR2 SMNVEV (reference sequence). The ends lost 2 bases at V and 5 bases at J; junction bases unmatched: 6. CDR3 nucleotides: TGTGCCAGCAGTTTAGGAGGGGGCGAGGATCAGCCCCAGCATTTT. Translation gives CASSLGGGEDQPQHF.

The chain uses TRBV4-1 and TRBJ1-4, with D possibly matching TRBD1 (5 bases). The germline gives CDR1 MGHRA, CDR2 YSYEKL. V was trimmed by 0 bases and J by 7 bases, leaving 12 bases between them. This CDR3 is 15 amino acids long. CDR3 sequence: CASSQDSRESEKLFF. CDR3 coding DNA: TGCGCCAGCAGCCAAGATAGCAGGGAAAGTGAAAAACTGTTTTTT.

This chain uses TRBV6-5 with TRBJ1-2, with 10 bases identical to TRBD1. J gave up 8 bases and V 7 bases, and 7 bases lay outside the gene matches. This CDR3 spans 13 amino acids. Germline values: CDR1 MNHEY, CDR2 SVGAGI. In DNA, the CDR3 is TGTGCCAGCACCAGACAGGGGGCTAGGGGCTACACCTTC. Protein product: CASTRQGARGYTF.

The chain is built from TRBV7-3 and TRBJ2-1; 11 bases agree with TRBD1. The CDR3 runs to 15 residues. The germline V gene encodes CDR1 SGHTA and CDR2 FQGTGA. With V trimmed by 5 bases and J by 4 bases, 4 bases remained unmatched. In DNA form, the CDR3 reads TGTGCCAGCAGCCCCGGGACAGGGGGTTACAATGAGCAGTTCTTC. It specifies CASSPGTGGYNEQFF.

This clone appeared a single time. The J gene is TRBJ1-2, the V gene TRBV7-2; D is possibly TRBD1 (5 bases). With 4 bases removed from V and 0 bases from J, the gap between germline ends came to 12 bases. The CDR3 is 15 residues long. Germline loops: CDR1 SGHTA, CDR2 FQGNSA. This CDR3 is CASSSRDGANYGYTF. Written as DNA, the CDR3 is TGTGCCAGCAGCTCCAGGGACGGAGCTAACTATGGCTACACCTTC.

CDR3 DNA sequence: TGTGCCAGCAGCGTAAATATAGGGACAGGGGCGACCGGGGAGCTGTTTTTT. It encodes CASSVNIGTGATGELFF. J is TRBJ2-2 and V is TRBV9, with 10 bases identical to TRBD1. The CDR3 has 17 residues. Germline-derived CDR1 and CDR2 are SGDLS and YYNGEE. After removal of 1 base from V and 5 bases from J, the junction contained 8 bases not matched to a gene.

The CDR3 nucleotides read TGTGCCACTTACACACGGTTCGAGCAGTTTAACTATGGCTACACCTTC. Amino acid sequence: CATYTRFEQFNYGYTF. This chain links TRBV28 with TRBJ1-2; no reliable D call. The germline gives CDR1 MDHEN, CDR2 SYDVKM. The CDR3 length is 16 residues. With 10 bases removed from V and 1 base from J, the gap between germline ends came to 22 bases.

CDR3 DNA: TGTGCCACTTATCGGGGTGGAGGCAATGAGCAGTTCTTC. Residues: CATYRGGGNEQFF. The chain combines TRBV27 with TRBJ2-1; the D gene is possibly TRBD2 (5 bases). The CDR3 is made up of 13 amino acids. V lost 10 bases and J lost 6, with 16 bases in between. Germline-derived CDR1 and CDR2 are MNHEY and SMNVEV (reference sequence).